A selection of T cell receptor beta chains follows, all from one sample in a study of T cell repertoires in cytomegalovirus infection. TCRdb independently ran MiXCR on the reads; one entry per CDR3 protein. There are fewer than 1,000,000 distinct CDR3 sequences in the sample; under 40% occur only once, and roughly 12% lies in the top ten. The antigens of these receptors remain unknown. This material consisted of cultured CD8+ T cells from PBMCs, taken from culture after CMV antigen stimulation. Receptor source: a human donor in good health (CMV status not recorded). Some clones in this sample may be carry-over from other donors' samples. Each CDR3 is given with its conserved first and last residue. A D gene is named only where the DNA matches it firmly. For some rows the clone size is stated as once, few or many, or as a class when expanded; others skip it.

d_call,j_call,clone_size,v_call,cdr3_aa,cdr3_nt
NA,TRBJ1-1,NA,TRBV12-3/TRBV12-4,CASSSAVGSEAFF,TGTGCCAGCAGTTCGGCCGTGGGGTCTGAAGCTTTCTTT
NA,TRBJ2-2,once,TRBV6-1,CASSYSEGTGELFF,TGTGCCAGCAGTTATTCGGAGGGGACCGGGGAGCTGTTTTTT
NA,TRBJ2-3,NA,TRBV13,CASSPRWPDTQYF,TGTGCCAGCAGCCCTCGGTGGCCAGATACGCAGTATTTT
NA,TRBJ2-7,NA,TRBV6-1,CASSEGYYEQYF,TGTGCCAGCAGTGAAGGGTACTACGAGCAGTACTTC
TRBD1,TRBJ2-1,NA,TRBV4-2,CASSQADRGLYNEQFF,TGTGCCAGCAGCCAGGCGGACAGGGGGCTTTACAATGAGCAGTTCTTC
NA,TRBJ2-1,many,TRBV6-1,CASSEQGSYNEQFF,TGTGCCAGCAGTGAACAGGGCTCCTACAATGAGCAGTTCTTC
NA,TRBJ1-1,few,TRBV19,CASSNTTPSVNTEAFF,TGTGCCAGTAGTAACACAACACCGTCGGTGAACACTGAAGCTTTCTTT
NA,TRBJ2-3,few,TRBV27,CASSLLASDTQYF,TGTGCCAGCAGTTTACTAGCCTCAGATACGCAGTATTTT
NA,TRBJ1-6,NA,TRBV14,CASSPGRSPLHF,TGTGCCAGCAGCCCGGGACGTTCCCCCCTCCACTTT
NA,TRBJ2-6,NA,TRBV23-1,CASSQDGSPSGANVLTF,TGCGCCAGCAGTCAAGACGGCAGCCCCTCTGGGGCCAACGTCCTGACTTTC
NA,TRBJ1-2,NA,TRBV19,CASSIVKAAGNYGYTF,TGTGCCAGTAGTATAGTGAAAGCGGCAGGGAACTATGGCTACACCTTC
NA,TRBJ2-2,many,TRBV5-4,CASSDREGTGELFF,TGTGCCAGCAGCGACAGGGAGGGCACCGGGGAGCTGTTTTTT
NA,TRBJ1-2,NA,TRBV20-1,CSARDLGAGSSGYTF,TGCAGTGCTAGAGATTTGGGGGCCGGATCATCTGGCTACACCTTC
NA,TRBJ1-6,NA,TRBV7-9,CASSLSPGGGSPLHF,TGTGCCAGCAGCCTTAGCCCCGGGGGCGGGTCACCCCTCCACTTT
NA,TRBJ2-2,NA,TRBV7-3,CASGVITGELFF,TGTGCCAGCGGGGTTATAACCGGGGAGCTGTTTTTT
NA,TRBJ2-5,many,TRBV7-9,CASSLVRETQYF,TGTGCCAGCAGCTTGGTTCGAGAGACCCAGTACTTC
NA,TRBJ2-2,many,TRBV4-2,CASSPTGTANTGELFF,TGTGCCAGCAGCCCTACCGGGACTGCGAACACCGGGGAGCTGTTTTTT
NA,TRBJ2-5,NA,TRBV9,CASSVPGYQETQYF,TGTGCCAGCAGCGTACCAGGGTACCAAGAGACCCAGTACTTC
TRBD1,TRBJ1-2,NA,TRBV2,CARTGGSGYTF,TGTGCCAGAACAGGGGGCTCTGGCTACACCTTC
NA,TRBJ1-3,few,TRBV27,CASSLSAIGNTIYF,TGTGCCAGCAGTTTATCTGCCATCGGAAACACCATATATTTT
NA,TRBJ2-2,many,TRBV7-3,CASSSTTGRNTGELFF,TGTGCCAGCAGCTCCACAACGGGCAGGAACACCGGGGAGCTGTTTTTT
TRBD1,TRBJ2-7,NA,TRBV6-6,CASSHGQGGVGEQYF,TGTGCCAGCAGTCATGGACAGGGGGGAGTCGGCGAGCAGTACTTC
TRBD1,TRBJ2-4,few,TRBV6-2/TRBV6-3,CASSYWDRGAKNIQYF,TGTGCCAGCAGTTACTGGGACAGGGGGGCCAAAAACATTCAGTACTTC
NA,TRBJ2-2,few,TRBV7-3,CASSPWAERTLTGELFF,TGTGCCAGCAGCCCCTGGGCGGAGCGGACTCTCACCGGGGAGCTGTTTTTT
TRBD1,TRBJ1-6,few,TRBV6-2/TRBV6-3,CASSFGDRGGSPLHF,TGTGCCAGCAGTTTCGGGGACAGGGGTGGTTCACCCCTCCACTTT
NA,TRBJ1-4,NA,TRBV6-5,CASSYYKGPTNEKLFF,TGTGCCAGCAGTTACTATAAAGGACCAACTAATGAAAAACTGTTTTTT
NA,TRBJ1-1,NA,TRBV19,CASSTQRQADTEAFF,TGTGCCAGTAGTACCCAACGACAGGCGGACACTGAAGCTTTCTTT